This T cell receptor beta chain was obtained from a study of blood T cells in healthy people across ages. A second PCR of 7 to 11 cycles used a sample-barcoded 5' primer and a J-beta primer mix. One entry per CDR3 protein, called by TCRdb with MiXCR from the 5' RACE reads. The sample includes about 800,000 distinct CDR3 sequences, about half seen only once; the top ten take less than 20%. Study-level results: Greater diversity and more naive CD4+ cells were seen in long-lived donors than in aged donors. Researchers deemed the diversity estimates from one million T cells underestimates.

Each donor's blood draw was around 10 milliliters of peripheral blood. In this sample, this clonotype turned up once. What it binds is unknown. The CDR3 is 15 amino acids. Trimming took off 4 bases at V and 7 bases at J, with 19 bases between the two ends. Germline lookup yields CDR1 LGHNA and CDR2 YSLEER. Sequencing used blood. This TCR came from an elderly man in good health. The chain couples TRBV4-3 to TRBJ1-1; perhaps TRBD1 as D (5 bases). In DNA form, the CDR3 reads TGCGCCAGCAGCCGAAATTGGGGGGGATGGGATGAAGCTTTCTTT. This sequence encodes CASSRNWGGWDEAFF.